Listed here are 14 T cell receptor beta chains from one sample, sequenced in a study of identical twins. TCRdb passed the 5' RACE reads through MiXCR, listing each CDR3 protein once. Among 1.5 million to 2 million distinct CDR3 sequences, less than 40% were seen once, and the ten largest hold about 0.27%. Sequencing was carried out using cord blood. The receptors here all came from a newborn girl in good health.

This clonotype was counted a few times. The rearrangement links TRBV9 to TRBJ2-1, with a possible D match to TRBD2 (5 bases). CDR1 and CDR2 (germline): SGDLS, YYNGEE. The CDR3 totals 17 residues. V was shortened by 1 base and J by 5 bases, with 19 bases between the two germline ends. The CDR3 spells CASSVTPTGIPNNEQFF. CDR3 bases: TGTGCCAGCAGCGTAACACCAACCGGGATCCCTAACAATGAGCAGTTCTTC.

This sequence joins TRBV6-1 and TRBJ1-1; 7 positions match TRBD1. The germline gives CDR1 MNHNS, CDR2 SASEGT. Trimming at V came to 3 bases and at J to 5 bases, leaving 15 bases not matched to a gene. The CDR3 has 17 residues. CDR3 residues: CASSDPPQGKMRTEAFF. The CDR3 bases are TGTGCCAGCAGTGACCCTCCACAGGGGAAGATGAGAACTGAAGCTTTCTTT.

The sample holds many counts of this clonotype. This chain joins TRBV9 and TRBJ2-5; weak D call: TRBD2 (6 bases). CDR1 and CDR2 from the germline V gene are SGDLS and YYNGEE. The V and J ends lost 4 bases and 1 base respectively, with 14 bases between them. The CDR3 has 15 residues. CDR3 coding DNA: TGTGCCAGCAGCTTCACCGGGACTTTCCAAGAGACCCAGTACTTC. Its protein product is CASSFTGTFQETQYF.

The genes are TRBV4-2 and TRBJ2-2; 9 nucleotides align to TRBD2. The CDR3 consists of 19 residues. V shed 0 bases and J 2 bases; nucleotides not matched to a gene: 10. CDR1 and CDR2 (germline): LGHNA, YNFKEQ. As DNA, the CDR3 is TGTGCCAGCAGCCAAGAGGTCGTCGGTAGCGGGGGTAACACCGGGGAGCTGTTTTTT. Translating gives CASSQEVVGSGGNTGELFF.

In its sample, this clonotype was seen a few times. The CDR3 loop is CASSPHYRTRDNEQFF. The CDR3 DNA sequence: TGTGCCAGCAGCCCCCATTATAGGACAAGAGACAATGAGCAGTTCTTC. The chain combines TRBV7-9 with TRBJ2-1, with D possibly matching TRBD1 (5 bases). Germline V CDR1 and CDR2: SEHNR, FQNEAQ (reference sequence). This CDR3 is built from 16 residues. V shed 5 bases and J shed 5 bases, with 19 bases lying between them.

The chain uses TRBV11-2 and TRBJ2-1; 12 bases align to TRBD2. CDR3 length equals 16 residues. The germline CDR1 and CDR2 sequences are SGHAT and FQNNGV. V dropped 5 bases and J dropped 5; count of bases not matched to a gene: 7. CDR3 in amino acids: CASSPLAGGHDNEQFF. The CDR3 nucleotides read TGTGCCAGCAGCCCGCTAGCGGGAGGGCATGACAATGAGCAGTTCTTC.

The chain recombines TRBV2 with TRBJ1-5; 8 bases agree with TRBD1. This CDR3 is built from 15 residues. The germline V gene has CDR1 SNHLY and CDR2 FYNNEI. The V segment lost 3 bases and the J segment 3 bases; nucleotides outside the gene matches: 4. The CDR3 loop reads CASSEDRVPNQPQHF. CDR3 in DNA: TGTGCCAGCAGTGAGGACAGGGTCCCCAATCAGCCCCAGCATTTT.

V usage is TRBV20-1 and J usage is TRBJ1-1; D not certain. The CDR3 extends over 10 amino acids. Germline V lookup: CDR1 DFQATT, CDR2 SNEGSKA (reference sequence). Trimming cost V 8 bases and J 3 bases, with 7 bases left between them. This chain's CDR3 is CSLPDTEAFF. The CDR3 nucleotides are TGCAGTCTCCCTGACACTGAAGCTTTCTTT.

In nucleotides, the CDR3 is TGCGCCAGCAGTGAGGAGAGACATCCCAACTATGGCTACACCTTC. This codes for CASSEERHPNYGYTF. The chain combines TRBV10-1 with TRBJ1-2; D uncertain. Germline assignment: CDR1 WNHNN and CDR2 SYGVQD (reference sequence). Trimming removed 2 bases from V and 2 bases from J, with 12 bases in between. This CDR3 spans 15 amino acids.

This chain connects TRBV5-1 to TRBJ2-1, with TRBD2 matching over 11 bases. Per germline, CDR1 SGHRS and CDR2 YFSETQ. The CDR3 totals 15 residues. V gave up 7 bases and J gave up 3 bases; unmatched junction bases: 6. The CDR3 DNA reads TGCGCCAGCGCCTTAGCGGGAGGGGTCTACAATGAGCAGTTCTTC. It translates to CASALAGGVYNEQFF. The full variable domain, rest sourced from reference TRBV5-1 and TRBJ2-1, is KAGVTQTPRYLIKTRGQQVTLSCSPISGHRSVSWYQQTPGQGLQFLFEYFSETQRNKGNFPGRFSGRQFSNSRSEMNVSTLELGDSALYLCASALAGGVYNEQFFGPGTRLTVL.

The gene calls are TRBV20-1 and TRBJ2-7; D might be TRBD2 (5 bases). CDR3 length: 13 amino acids. The V end lost 7 bases, the J end lost 6 bases, and 19 bases lay between the germline ends. Germline values: CDR1 DFQATT, CDR2 SNEGSKA (reference sequence). Here the CDR3 DNA reads TGCAGTGACCCGCTTCCGGGATTGTGCGAGCAGTACTTC. Translated, it gives CSDPLPGLCEQYF.

V gene TRBV6-1 combines with J gene TRBJ2-7; possible D gene TRBD1, 6 bases. This CDR3 has 14 amino acids. V was trimmed by 6 bases and J by 3 bases, leaving 15 bases between them. Germline assignment: CDR1 MNHNS and CDR2 SASEGT. Written as DNA, the CDR3 is TGTGCCAGCAGACAAGGGATAGGGGGCTACGAGCAGTACTTC. Translation gives CASRQGIGGYEQYF.

The chain combines TRBV7-8 with TRBJ2-1, with 8 bases fitting TRBD2. V gave up 3 bases and J gave up 0 bases; unmatched junction bases: 16. Germline V lookup: CDR1 SGHVS, CDR2 FQNEAQ. The CDR3 is 20 residues long. DNA of the CDR3: TGTGCCAGCAGCTTCCCCGGGACTAGTTTCGGGAGGAGCTCCTACAATGAGCAGTTCTTC. Translating it yields CASSFPGTSFGRSSYNEQFF.

This rearrangement joins TRBV5-8 to TRBJ2-7, with 7 nucleotides matching TRBD1. The CDR3 has 15 residues. V shed 0 bases and J 2 bases; nucleotides not matched to a gene: 5. CDR1 SGHTS and CDR2 YDEGEE come from the germline V gene. As DNA, the CDR3 is TGTGCCAGCAGCTTGGTTCTGGGACAGACCTACGAGCAGTACTTC. Amino acids: CASSLVLGQTYEQYF.